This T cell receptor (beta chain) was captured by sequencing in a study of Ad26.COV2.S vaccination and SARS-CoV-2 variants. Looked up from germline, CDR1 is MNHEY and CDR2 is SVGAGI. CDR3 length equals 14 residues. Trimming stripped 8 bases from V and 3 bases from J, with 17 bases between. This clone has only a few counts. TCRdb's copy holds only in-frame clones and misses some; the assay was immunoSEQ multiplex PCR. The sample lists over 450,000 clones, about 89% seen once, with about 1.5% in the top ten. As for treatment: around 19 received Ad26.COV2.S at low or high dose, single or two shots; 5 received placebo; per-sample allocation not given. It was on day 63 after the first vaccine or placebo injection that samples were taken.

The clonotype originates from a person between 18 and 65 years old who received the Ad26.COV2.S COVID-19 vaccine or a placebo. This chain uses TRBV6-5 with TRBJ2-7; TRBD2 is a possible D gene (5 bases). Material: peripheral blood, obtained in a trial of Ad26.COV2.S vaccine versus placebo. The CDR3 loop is CASALVRGSYEQYF. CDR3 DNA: TGTGCCAGCGCCCTAGTCAGAGGGAGCTACGAGCAGTACTTC.